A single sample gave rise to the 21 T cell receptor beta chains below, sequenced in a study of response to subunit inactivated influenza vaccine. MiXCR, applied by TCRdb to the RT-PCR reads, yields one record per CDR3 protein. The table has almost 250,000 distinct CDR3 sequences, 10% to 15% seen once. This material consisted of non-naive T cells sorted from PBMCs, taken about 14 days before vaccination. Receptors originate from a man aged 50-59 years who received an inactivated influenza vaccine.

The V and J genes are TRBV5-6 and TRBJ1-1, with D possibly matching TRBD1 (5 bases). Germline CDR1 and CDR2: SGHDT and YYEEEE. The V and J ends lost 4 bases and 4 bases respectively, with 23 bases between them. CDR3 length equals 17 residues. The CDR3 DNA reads TGTGCCAGCAGCCTTGGGGCAAGGGGAGGGGAAGGCACTGAAGCTTTCTTT. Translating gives CASSLGARGGEGTEAFF.

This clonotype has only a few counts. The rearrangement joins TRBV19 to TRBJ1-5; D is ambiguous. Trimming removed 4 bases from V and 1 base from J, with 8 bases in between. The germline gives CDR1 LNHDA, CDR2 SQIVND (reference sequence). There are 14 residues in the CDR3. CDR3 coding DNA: TGTGCCAGTAGTAGGCCGGTGAGCAATCAGCCCCAGCATTTT. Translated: CASSRPVSNQPQHF.

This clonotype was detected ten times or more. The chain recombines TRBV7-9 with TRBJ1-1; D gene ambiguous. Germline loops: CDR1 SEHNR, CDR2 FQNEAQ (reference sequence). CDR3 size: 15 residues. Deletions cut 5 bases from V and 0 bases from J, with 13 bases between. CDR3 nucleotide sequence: TGTGCCAGCAGCCTAAAGGTCACTATGAACACTGAAGCTTTCTTT. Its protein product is CASSLKVTMNTEAFF. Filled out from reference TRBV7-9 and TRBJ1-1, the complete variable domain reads DTGVSQNPRHKITKRGQNVTFRCDPISEHNRLYWYRQTLGQGPEFLTYFQNEAQLEKSRLLSDRFSAERPKGSFSTLEIQRTEQGDSAMYLCASSLKVTMNTEAFFGQGTRLTVV.

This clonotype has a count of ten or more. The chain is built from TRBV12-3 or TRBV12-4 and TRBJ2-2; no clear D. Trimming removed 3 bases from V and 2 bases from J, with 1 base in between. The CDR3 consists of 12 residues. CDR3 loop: CASSFNTGELFF. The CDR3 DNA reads TGTGCCAGCAGTTTTAACACCGGGGAGCTGTTTTTT.

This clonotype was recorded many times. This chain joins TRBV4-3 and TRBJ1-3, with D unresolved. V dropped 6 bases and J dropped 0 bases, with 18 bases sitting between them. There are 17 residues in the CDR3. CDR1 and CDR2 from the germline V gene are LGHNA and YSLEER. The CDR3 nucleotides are TGCGCCAGCAGTCCCGCCTACACCACGAGCTCTGGAAACACCATATATTTT. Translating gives CASSPAYTTSSGNTIYF.

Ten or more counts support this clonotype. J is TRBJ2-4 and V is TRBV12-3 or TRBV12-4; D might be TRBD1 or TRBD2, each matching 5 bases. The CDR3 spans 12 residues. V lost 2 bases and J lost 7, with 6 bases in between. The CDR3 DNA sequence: TGTGCCAGCAGTTTATGGGGGAACATTCAGTACTTC. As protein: CASSLWGNIQYF.

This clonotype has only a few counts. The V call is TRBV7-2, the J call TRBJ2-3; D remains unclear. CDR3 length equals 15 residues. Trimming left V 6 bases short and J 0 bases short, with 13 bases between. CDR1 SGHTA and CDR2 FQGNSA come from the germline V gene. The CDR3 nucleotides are TGTGCCAGCAGGAGACTTCAAGAAAGCACAGATACGCAGTATTTT. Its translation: CASRRLQESTDTQYF.

The CDR3 nucleotides read TGTGCCAGCAGTTTATTTGCGGTTCCCGGCTCCTACAATGAGCAGTTCTTC. It codes for CASSLFAVPGSYNEQFF. The chain links TRBV27 to TRBJ2-1; D call uncertain. V was pared by 1 base and J by 0 bases, with 13 bases between. The CDR3 is 17 residues long. Germline CDR1 is MNHEY and CDR2 is SMNVEV (reference sequence).

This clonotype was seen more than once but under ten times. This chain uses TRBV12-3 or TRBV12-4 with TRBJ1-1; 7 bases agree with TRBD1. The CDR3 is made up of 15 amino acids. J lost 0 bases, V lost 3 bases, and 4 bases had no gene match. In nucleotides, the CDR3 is TGTGCCAGCAGTTTCGGGACAGCCCTGAACACTGAAGCTTTCTTT. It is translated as CASSFGTALNTEAFF.

In DNA form, the CDR3 reads TGTGCCAGCAGTCTAGCGGGAGGAGCCTACGAGCAGTACTTC. It codes for CASSLAGGAYEQYF. This rearrangement joins TRBV28 to TRBJ2-7; 11 nucleotides align to TRBD2. The CDR3 consists of 14 residues. Trimming cost V 5 bases and J 2 bases; bases outside gene matches: 2. The germline V gene has CDR1 MDHEN and CDR2 SYDVKM. Full variable domain (outside the CDR3, taken from reference TRBV28 and TRBJ2-7): DVKVTQSSRYLVKRTGEKVFLECVQDMDHENMFWYRQDPGLGLRLIYFSYDVKMKEKGDIPEGYSVSREKKERFSLILESASTNQTSMYLCASSLAGGAYEQYFGPGTRLTVT.

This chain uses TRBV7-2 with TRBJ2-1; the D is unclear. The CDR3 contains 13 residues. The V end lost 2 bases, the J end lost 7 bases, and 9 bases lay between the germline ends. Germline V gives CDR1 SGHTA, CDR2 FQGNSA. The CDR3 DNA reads TGTGCCAGCAGCTTAAACAGCGTGAATGAGCAGTTCTTC. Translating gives CASSLNSVNEQFF.

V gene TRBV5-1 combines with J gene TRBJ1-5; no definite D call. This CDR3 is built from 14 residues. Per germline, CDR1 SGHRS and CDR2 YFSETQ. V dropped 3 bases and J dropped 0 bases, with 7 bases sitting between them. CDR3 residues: CASSYPNSNQPQHF. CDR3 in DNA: TGCGCCAGCAGCTACCCGAATAGCAATCAGCCCCAGCATTTT.

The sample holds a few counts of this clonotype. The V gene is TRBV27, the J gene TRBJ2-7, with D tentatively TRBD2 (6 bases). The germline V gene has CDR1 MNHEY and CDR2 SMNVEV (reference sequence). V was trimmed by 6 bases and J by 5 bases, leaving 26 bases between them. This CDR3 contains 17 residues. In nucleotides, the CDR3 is TGTGCCAGCAGAACATCAGGGTTCGGGGGTCCCCTGGACGAGCAGTACTTC. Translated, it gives CASRTSGFGGPLDEQYF.

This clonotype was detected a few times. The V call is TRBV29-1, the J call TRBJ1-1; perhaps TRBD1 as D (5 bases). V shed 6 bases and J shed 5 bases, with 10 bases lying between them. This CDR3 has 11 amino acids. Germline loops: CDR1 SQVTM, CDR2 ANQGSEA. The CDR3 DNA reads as TGCAGCGTCTCAGGGAGGACTGAAGCTTTCTTT. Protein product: CSVSGRTEAFF.

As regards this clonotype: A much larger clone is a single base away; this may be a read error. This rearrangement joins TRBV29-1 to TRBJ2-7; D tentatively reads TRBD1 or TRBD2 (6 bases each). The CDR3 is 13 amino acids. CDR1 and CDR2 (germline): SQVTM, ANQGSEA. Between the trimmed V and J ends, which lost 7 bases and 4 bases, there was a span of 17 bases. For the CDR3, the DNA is TGCAGCGCCCTGGGAGAGGGGGGTTACGAGCAGTACTTC. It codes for CSALGEGGYEQYF.

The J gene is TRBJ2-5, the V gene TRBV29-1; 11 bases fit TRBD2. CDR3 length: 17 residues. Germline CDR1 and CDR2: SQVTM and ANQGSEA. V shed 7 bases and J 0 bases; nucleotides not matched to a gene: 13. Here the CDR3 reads CSGTLAGGHWYQETQYF. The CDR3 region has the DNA TGCAGCGGGACCCTAGCGGGGGGCCACTGGTACCAAGAGACCCAGTACTTC. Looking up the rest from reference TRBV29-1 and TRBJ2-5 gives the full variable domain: SAVISQKPSRDICQRGTSLTIQCQVDSQVTMMFWYRQQPGQSLTLIATANQGSEATYESGFVIDKFPISRPNLTFSTLTVSNMSPEDSSIYLCSGTLAGGHWYQETQYFGPGTRLLVL.

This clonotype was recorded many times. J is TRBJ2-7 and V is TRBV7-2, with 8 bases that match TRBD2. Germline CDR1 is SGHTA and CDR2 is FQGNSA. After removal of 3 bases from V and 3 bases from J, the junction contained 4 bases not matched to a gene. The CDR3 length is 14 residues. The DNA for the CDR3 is TGTGCCAGCAGCTTCCCGGGACTAGACTACGAGCAGTACTTC. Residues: CASSFPGLDYEQYF.

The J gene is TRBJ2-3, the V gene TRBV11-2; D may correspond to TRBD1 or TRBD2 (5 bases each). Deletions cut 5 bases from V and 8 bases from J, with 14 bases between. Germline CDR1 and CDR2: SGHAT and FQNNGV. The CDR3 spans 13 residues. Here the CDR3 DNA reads TGTGCCAGCAGCCGGGACCCGCTAGTTACGCAGTATTTT. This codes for CASSRDPLVTQYF.

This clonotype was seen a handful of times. For the CDR3, the DNA is TGCAGTGCTAGGGGGAGCGGGAGGGCCGGGGGCACAGATACGCAGTATTTT. Translating gives CSARGSGRAGGTDTQYF. The rearrangement joins TRBV20-1 to TRBJ2-3; TRBD2 matches 10 bases. Germline V gives CDR1 DFQATT, CDR2 SNEGSKA (reference sequence). This CDR3 is 17 amino acids long. The V gene end was trimmed by 3 bases and the J gene end by 1 base; junction bases not matched to a gene: 10.

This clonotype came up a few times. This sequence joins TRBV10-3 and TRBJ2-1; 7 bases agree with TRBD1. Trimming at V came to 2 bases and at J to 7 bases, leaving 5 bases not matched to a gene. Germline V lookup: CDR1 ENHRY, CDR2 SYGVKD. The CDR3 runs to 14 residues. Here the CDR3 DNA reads TGTGCCATCAGTGAGAGACAGGGTTTAAATGAGCAGTTCTTC. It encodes CAISERQGLNEQFF.

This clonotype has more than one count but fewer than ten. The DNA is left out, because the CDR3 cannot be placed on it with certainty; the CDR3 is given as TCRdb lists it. CDR3 loop: CASTGFGSGAKDTQYF. V gene TRBV12-3 or TRBV12-4 combines with J gene TRBJ2-3; the table's D gene call, TRBD1, was not cross checked with the DNA. The CDR3 is 16 amino acids in total, end residues counted.